These 30 T cell receptor beta chains were all obtained from the same sample, sequenced in a study of Ad26.COV2.S vaccination and SARS-CoV-2 variants. Sequenced by immunoSEQ multiplex PCR; TCRdb stores in-frame clones only, minus some. The sample has 500,000 or so clones, 80% to 90% seen once. Treatment specified: roughly 19 received Ad26.COV2.S at low or high dose, single or two shots; about 5 received placebo; per-sample allocation not given. Vaccine and placebo recipients were sampled on day 63 after the first injection. Sample: peripheral blood, taken in a trial of Ad26.COV2.S vaccine versus placebo. These receptors originate from a person aged 18-60 years who received the Ad26.COV2.S COVID-19 vaccine or a placebo.

V and J are TRBV5-5 and TRBJ2-1; 8 nucleotides agree with TRBD1. Germline V CDR1 and CDR2: SGHKS, YYEKEE (reference sequence). CDR3 size: 14 residues. Trimming cost V 10 bases and J 3 bases; bases outside gene matches: 9. CDR3 bases: TGTGCCTCATTAAGGACAGGGTACTACAATGAGCAGTTCTTC. It translates to CASLRTGYYNEQFF.

CDR3 residues: CASSPRQGRYQPQHF. CDR3 in DNA: TGTGCCAGCAGTCCCCGACAGGGAAGGTATCAGCCCCAGCATTTT. The chain recombines TRBV28 with TRBJ1-5, with TRBD1 matching over 7 bases. The V gene's germline CDR1 is MDHEN and CDR2 SYDVKM. This CDR3 comprises 15 residues. V shed 5 bases and J 5 bases; nucleotides not matched to a gene: 9.

The chain recombines TRBV28 with TRBJ1-2; 8 nucleotides match TRBD1. V lost 4 bases and J lost 2; bases outside the gene matches: 3. The CDR3 spans 14 residues. Germline V gene data show CDR1 as MDHEN and CDR2 as SYDVKM. The CDR3 sequence is CASSSAGGNYGYTF. The CDR3 DNA sequence: TGTGCCAGCAGTTCCGCAGGGGGCAACTATGGCTACACCTTC.

The chain carries TRBV7-9 and TRBJ2-5; 7 bases fit TRBD1. Germline loops: CDR1 SEHNR, CDR2 FQNEAQ (reference sequence). V shed 5 bases and J 2 bases; nucleotides not matched to a gene: 5. CDR3 length: 14 amino acids. The CDR3 here is CASSSRTGQETQYF. The CDR3 DNA reads TGTGCCAGCAGCAGCAGGACAGGACAAGAGACCCAGTACTTC.

The gene calls are TRBV5-4 and TRBJ2-7, with D perhaps TRBD1 or TRBD2 (6 bases each). The CDR3 has 15 residues. Looked up from germline, CDR1 is SGHNT and CDR2 is YYREEE (reference sequence). With 2 bases removed from V and 7 bases from J, the gap between germline ends came to 19 bases. CDR3 region: CASSFGGARGEEQYF. In DNA, the CDR3 is TGTGCCAGCAGCTTTGGTGGGGCAAGGGGGGAAGAGCAGTACTTC.

This clone was detected once. The chain carries TRBV5-1 and TRBJ2-5; D is ambiguous. The germline V gene has CDR1 SGHRS and CDR2 YFSETQ. Deletions cut 0 bases from V and 1 base from J, with 7 bases between. This CDR3 spans 14 amino acids. The CDR3 sequence: CASSLDQAQETQYF. As DNA, the CDR3 is TGCGCCAGCAGCTTGGACCAGGCCCAAGAGACCCAGTACTTC.

In its sample, this clone was seen a few times. The genes are TRBV3-1 (or the pseudogene TRBV3-2) and TRBJ1-2; D gene ambiguous. The V and J ends lost 0 bases and 0 bases respectively, with 8 bases between them. This CDR3 is 15 amino acids long. CDR1 is LGHDT, CDR2 YNNKEL, per germline (reference sequence). CDR3 in DNA: TGTGCCAGCAGCCAAGACACAGCTACTAACTATGGCTACACCTTC. This sequence encodes CASSQDTATNYGYTF.

The rearrangement links TRBV4-1 to TRBJ1-5; 10 bases fit TRBD1. Germline V gene data show CDR1 as MGHRA and CDR2 as YSYEKL. The CDR3 has 16 amino acids. V shed 3 bases and J 7 bases; nucleotides not matched to a gene: 9. The CDR3 bases are TGCGCCAGCAGCCAGTCCGGGACAGGGGACGAACAGCCCCAGCATTTT. It codes for CASSQSGTGDEQPQHF.

The chain employs TRBV11-3 and TRBJ2-3; 9 bases agree with TRBD1. Germline CDR1 and CDR2: SGHNT and YENEEA. Unmatched junction bases numbered 6, after V lost 1 base and J lost 4 bases. This CDR3 is 16 amino acids long. The CDR3 DNA sequence: TGTGCCAGCAGCTTAGCCAGGACAGGGGTATCAGATACGCAGTATTTT. Translation gives CASSLARTGVSDTQYF. Combining the CDR3 with reference TRBV11-3 and TRBJ2-3 gives the whole variable domain EAGVVQSPRYKIIEKKQPVAFWCNPISGHNTLYWYLQNLGQGPELLIRYENEEAVDDSQLPKDRFSAERLKGVDSTLKIQPAELGDSAVYLCASSLARTGVSDTQYFGPGTRLTVL.

The chain joins TRBV7-2 to TRBJ2-1; D unresolved. Trimming pared 1 base from V and 15 bases from J, leaving 13 bases between. This CDR3 spans 12 amino acids. The V gene's germline CDR1 is SGHTA and CDR2 FQGNSA. The CDR3 sequence: CASSLVDFRRFF. The CDR3 DNA reads as TGTGCCAGCAGCTTAGTTGATTTTAGGAGGTTCTTC. The full variable domain, with the rest looked up from reference TRBV7-2 and TRBJ2-1, is GAGVSQSPSNKVTEKGKDVELRCDPISGHTALYWYRQSLGQGLEFLIYFQGNSAPDKSGLPSDRFSAERTGGSVSTLTIQRTQQEDSAVYLCASSLVDFRRFFGPGTRLTVL.

The gene calls are TRBV9 and TRBJ1-1, with D perhaps matching TRBD1 (5 bases). The CDR3 has 13 amino acids. Germline assignment: CDR1 SGDLS and CDR2 YYNGEE. V was pared by 5 bases and J by 0 bases, with 8 bases between. In nucleotides, the CDR3 is TGTGCCAGCAGTGGGGGGATGAACACTGAAGCTTTCTTT. It specifies CASSGGMNTEAFF.

This clone was recorded only once. The rearrangement joins TRBV10-3 to TRBJ2-5; D possibly uses TRBD1 or TRBD2 (5 bases each). The ends were cut back, 2 bases at V and 5 bases at J, with 12 bases in the middle. The V gene's germline CDR1 is ENHRY and CDR2 SYGVKD. This CDR3 has 14 residues. The CDR3 DNA reads as TGTGCCATCAGTGAGGCCGGGGACGGGGAGACCCAGTACTTC. It is translated as CAISEAGDGETQYF.

This rearrangement joins TRBV6-5 to TRBJ1-2; D may be TRBD1 (6 bases). The CDR3 is 12 amino acids. From germline, CDR1 is MNHEY and CDR2 SVGAGI. V was shortened by 10 bases and J by 4 bases, with 13 bases between the two germline ends. Here the CDR3 DNA reads TGTGCCAACGGGGGCAGGACCTATGGCTACACCTTC. Protein sequence: CANGGRTYGYTF.

The V and J genes are TRBV29-1 and TRBJ2-1; 7 bases are a match to TRBD2. CDR3 length equals 12 residues. V dropped 7 bases and J dropped 9; count of bases not matched to a gene: 9. CDR1 and CDR2 (germline): SQVTM, ANQGSEA. Here the CDR3 DNA reads TGCAGCGGGGGGTCAAGCGGGGTTGAGCAGTTCTTC. It codes for CSGGSSGVEQFF.

The chain has TRBV7-3 and TRBJ1-1, with D unclear. Trimming cost V 2 bases and J 3 bases, with 7 bases left between them. Germline CDR1 and CDR2: SGHTA and FQGTGA. The CDR3 loop spans 13 amino acids. The DNA for the CDR3 is TGTGCCAGCAGCTTACTACTCGACACTGAAGCTTTCTTT. As protein: CASSLLLDTEAFF.

The CDR3 DNA reads TGTGCCAGCAGTGAATATTCAGGGAGAGGCGAGCAGTACTTC. It yields the protein CASSEYSGRGEQYF. This sequence joins TRBV2 and TRBJ2-7; tentatively, D is TRBD1 or TRBD2 (5 bases each). This CDR3 has 14 residues. CDR1 is SNHLY and CDR2 is FYNNEI in the germline V gene. Trimming cost V 2 bases and J 6 bases, with 14 bases left between them.

This chain joins TRBV24-1 and TRBJ1-2; TRBD1 aligns across 8 bases. Germline loops: CDR1 KGHDR, CDR2 SFDVKD. V shed 4 bases, J shed 5 bases, and the junction held 5 bases outside the gene matches. This CDR3 has 14 amino acids. CDR3 in amino acids: CATSDQDRDYGYTF. The CDR3 DNA reads TGTGCCACCAGTGACCAGGACAGGGATTATGGCTACACCTTC.

The V call is TRBV5-4, the J call TRBJ2-5; 10 bases agree with TRBD2. The CDR3 extends over 17 amino acids. The trim removed 4 bases at V and 6 bases at J, leaving 15 bases unmatched. Germline CDR1 and CDR2: SGHNT and YYREEE (reference sequence). The CDR3 protein is CASSHLAGEELWKTQYF. In DNA, the CDR3 is TGTGCCAGCAGCCACCTAGCGGGAGAGGAGTTATGGAAGACCCAGTACTTC.

Only one count was recorded for this clone. V is TRBV10-3 and J is TRBJ1-4, with D hard to call. CDR1 is ENHRY and CDR2 is SYGVKD in the germline V gene. The ends were cut back, 10 bases at V and 7 bases at J, with 16 bases in the middle. The CDR3 loop spans 13 amino acids. Here the CDR3 reads CASRPGLGEKLFF. The CDR3 DNA reads as TGTGCCAGCCGACCGGGGTTGGGTGAAAAACTGTTTTTT.

The gene calls are TRBV19 and TRBJ1-2, with TRBD1 matching 8 bases. CDR1 and CDR2 from the germline V gene are LNHDA and SQIVND (reference sequence). The CDR3 has 12 amino acids. Losses at the gene ends were 4 bases for V and 7 bases for J; bases not matched to a gene: 2. The chain's CDR3 is CASSTDRVGYTF. The CDR3 DNA sequence: TGTGCCAGTAGTACGGACAGGGTTGGCTACACCTTC.

This clone was observed a handful of times. V and J are TRBV5-5 and TRBJ1-5; TRBD1 might be the D (5 bases). The V gene lost 2 bases and the J gene lost 4 bases, with 13 bases spanning the gap. This CDR3 is 15 amino acids long. Germline-derived CDR1 and CDR2 are SGHKS and YYEKEE (reference sequence). CDR3: CASSLGRAFNQPQHF. CDR3 coding DNA: TGTGCCAGCAGCTTAGGCAGGGCGTTTAATCAGCCCCAGCATTTT.

The chain employs TRBV5-6 and TRBJ2-3; possibly TRBD1 or TRBD2 for D (5 bases each). The CDR3 consists of 14 residues. CDR1 SGHDT and CDR2 YYEEEE come from the germline V gene. The V end was cut by 4 bases, the J end by 9 bases, with 18 bases between. As DNA, the CDR3 is TGTGCCAGCAGCCGGGACGAGGGCACTAGAACGCAGTATTTT. Residues: CASSRDEGTRTQYF.

The chain joins TRBV5-1 to TRBJ2-3; D perhaps matches TRBD2 (5 bases). The length of the CDR3 is 14 residues. V was trimmed by 2 bases and J by 5 bases, leaving 12 bases between them. Germline V lookup: CDR1 SGHRS, CDR2 YFSETQ. In DNA, the CDR3 is TGCGCCAGCAGCTTATCGGGGTCAAGAGATACGCAGTATTTT. Translation gives CASSLSGSRDTQYF. Variable domain in full (rest from reference TRBV5-1 and TRBJ2-3): KAGVTQTPRYLIKTRGQQVTLSCSPISGHRSVSWYQQTPGQGLQFLFEYFSETQRNKGNFPGRFSGRQFSNSRSEMNVSTLELGDSALYLCASSLSGSRDTQYFGPGTRLTVL.

Only a few counts were recorded for this clone. The chain uses TRBV7-8 and TRBJ1-5, with D unresolved. Trimming stripped 1 base from V and 4 bases from J, with 11 bases between. The CDR3 length is 15 residues. CDR1 and CDR2 from the germline V gene are SGHVS and FQNEAQ. DNA of the CDR3: TGTGCCAGCAGCTTAGGGGCAGGCTATAATCAGCCCCAGCATTTT. Its translation is CASSLGAGYNQPQHF.

The chain has TRBV19 and TRBJ2-3, with D uncertain. The CDR3 loop spans 15 amino acids. The germline CDR1 and CDR2 sequences are LNHDA and SQIVND (reference sequence). V dropped 9 bases and J dropped 0 bases, with 16 bases sitting between them. The CDR3 nucleotides read TGTGCCAGCACCAGAACATGGGTGAGCACAGATACGCAGTATTTT. Protein: CASTRTWVSTDTQYF.

The V and J genes are TRBV29-1 and TRBJ2-7, with 9 nucleotides matching TRBD2. Trimming took 0 bases from V and 2 from J; bases not matched to a gene: 11. Germline CDR1 and CDR2: SQVTM and ANQGSEA. The CDR3 is 17 amino acids. The CDR3 DNA is TGCAGCGTTGAAGATCAAACTCTAGCGGGACCAGCCTACGAGCAGTACGTC. Translating it yields CSVEDQTLAGPAYEQYV.

The chain combines TRBV27 with TRBJ2-1; TRBD2 matches at 9 bases. V trimming: 3 bases; J trimming: 6 bases; junction bases outside the gene matches: 6. The germline V gene encodes CDR1 MNHEY and CDR2 SMNVEV (reference sequence). The CDR3 contains 15 residues. CDR3 sequence reads: CASSFGGRATNEQFF. The CDR3 nucleotides are TGTGCCAGCAGTTTCGGCGGGAGGGCGACCAATGAGCAGTTCTTC.

The rearrangement joins TRBV7-9 to TRBJ2-1; the D is unclear. The CDR3 has 13 residues. Germline V gene sequence: CDR1 SEHNR, CDR2 FQNEAQ (reference sequence). V gave up 3 bases and J gave up 9 bases, with 12 bases separating them. The CDR3 region is CASSFIVGGEQFF. CDR3 nucleotides: TGTGCCAGCAGCTTCATCGTAGGCGGTGAGCAGTTCTTC. Together with reference TRBV7-9 and TRBJ2-1, the CDR3 gives the full variable domain: DTGVSQNPRHKITKRGQNVTFRCDPISEHNRLYWYRQTLGQGPEFLTYFQNEAQLEKSRLLSDRFSAERPKGSFSTLEIQRTEQGDSAMYLCASSFIVGGEQFFGPGTRLTVL.

A remark on this clone: Other nucleotide sequences in the sample specify the same CDR3. The genes are TRBV28 and TRBJ2-3; D is unclear. The V gene lost 6 bases and the J gene lost 0 bases, with 7 bases spanning the gap. The CDR3 is 13 amino acids. Per the germline V gene, CDR1 is MDHEN and CDR2 is SYDVKM. The CDR3, as DNA: TGTGCCAGCAGCTTAACTAGCACAGATACGCAGTATTTT. The encoded protein is CASSLTSTDTQYF.

This chain links TRBV18 with TRBJ1-2; 9 nucleotides match TRBD1. The CDR3 is 16 residues long. V dropped 3 bases and J dropped 2; count of bases not matched to a gene: 7. Germline V CDR1 and CDR2: KGHSH, LQKENI. The CDR3 here is CASSPVNRGRNYGYTF. CDR3 bases: TGTGCCAGCTCACCGGTTAACAGGGGGCGCAACTATGGCTACACCTTC.